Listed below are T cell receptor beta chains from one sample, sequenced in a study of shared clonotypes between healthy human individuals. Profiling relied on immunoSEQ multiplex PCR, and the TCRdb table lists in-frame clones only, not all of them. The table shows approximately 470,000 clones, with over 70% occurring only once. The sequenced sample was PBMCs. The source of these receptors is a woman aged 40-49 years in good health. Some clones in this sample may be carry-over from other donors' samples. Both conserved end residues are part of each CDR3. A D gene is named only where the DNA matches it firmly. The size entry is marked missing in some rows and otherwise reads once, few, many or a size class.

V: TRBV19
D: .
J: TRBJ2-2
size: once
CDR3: CASSPTPPTGELFF
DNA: TGTGCCAGTAGCCCCACGCCGCCCACCGGGGAGCTGTTTTTT

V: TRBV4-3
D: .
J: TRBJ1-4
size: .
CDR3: CASSQRHPTNEKLFF
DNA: TGCGCCAGCAGCCAAAGACACCCAACTAATGAAAAACTGTTTTTT

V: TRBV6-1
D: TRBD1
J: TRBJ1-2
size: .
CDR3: CASSADRGLSLIYGYTF
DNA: TGTGCCAGCAGTGCAGACAGGGGGCTTTCTCTGATCTATGGCTACACCTTC

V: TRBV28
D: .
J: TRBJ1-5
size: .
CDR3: CASRGWGQPQHF
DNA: TGTGCCAGCAGGGGCTGGGGGCAGCCCCAGCATTTT

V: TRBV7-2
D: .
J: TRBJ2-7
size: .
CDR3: CASSVRAAPSYEQYF
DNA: TGTGCCAGCAGCGTTAGAGCGGCGCCCTCCTACGAGCAGTACTTC

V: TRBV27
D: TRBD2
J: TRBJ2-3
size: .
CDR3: CASSGRTSGRGDTQYF
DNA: TGTGCCAGCAGTGGCCGGACTAGCGGGAGGGGGGATACGCAGTATTTT

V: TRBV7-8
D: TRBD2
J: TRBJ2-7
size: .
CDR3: CASSSYSGRAGDEQYF
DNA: TGTGCCAGCAGCTCCTATAGCGGGAGGGCCGGCGACGAGCAGTACTTC

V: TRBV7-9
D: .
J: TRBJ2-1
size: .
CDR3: CASSASGAGSYNEQFF
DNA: TGTGCCAGCAGTGCCTCTGGCGCCGGCTCCTACAATGAGCAGTTCTTC

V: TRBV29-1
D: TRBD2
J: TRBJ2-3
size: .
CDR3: CSVETSHPQYF
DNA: TGCAGCGTTGAGACTAGCCATCCGCAGTATTTT

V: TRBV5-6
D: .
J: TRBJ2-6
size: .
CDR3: CASSSRRWYGANVLTF
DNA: TGTGCCAGCAGCTCCCGGCGGTGGTATGGGGCCAACGTCCTGACTTTC

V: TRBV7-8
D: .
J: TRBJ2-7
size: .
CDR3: CASSSLQGGGRGYEQYF
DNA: TGTGCCAGCAGCTCCCTTCAGGGGGGAGGGCGGGGTTACGAGCAGTACTTC

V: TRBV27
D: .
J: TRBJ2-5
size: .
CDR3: CASSLFGGGAETQYF
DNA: TGTGCCAGCAGTTTATTTGGGGGAGGTGCAGAGACCCAGTACTTC

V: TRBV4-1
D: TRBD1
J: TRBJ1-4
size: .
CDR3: CASRQGTGNNEKLFF
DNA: TGCGCCAGCAGGCAGGGGACAGGAAATAATGAAAAACTGTTTTTT

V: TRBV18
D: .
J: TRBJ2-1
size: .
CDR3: CASFPSSSYNEQFF
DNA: TGTGCCAGCTTCCCCAGTAGCTCCTACAATGAGCAGTTCTTC

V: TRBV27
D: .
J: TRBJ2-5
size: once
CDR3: CASSLSWRVGETQYF
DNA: TGTGCCAGCAGTTTATCCTGGAGAGTCGGGGAGACCCAGTACTTC

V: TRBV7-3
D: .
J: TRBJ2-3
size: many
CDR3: CASSHPNEDTQYF
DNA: TGTGCCAGCAGCCACCCCAATGAGGATACGCAGTATTTT

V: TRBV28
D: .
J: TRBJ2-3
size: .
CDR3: CASSLLGITDTQYF
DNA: TGTGCCAGCAGTTTACTTGGCATAACAGATACGCAGTATTTT

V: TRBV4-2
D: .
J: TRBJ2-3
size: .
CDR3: CASSRELAGSGDTQYF
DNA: TGTGCCAGCAGCCGTGAACTAGCCGGGTCAGGGGATACGCAGTATTTT

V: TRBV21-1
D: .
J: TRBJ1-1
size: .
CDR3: CASSKTGTVNTEAFF
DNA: TGTGCCAGCAGCAAAACGGGGACAGTAAACACTGAAGCTTTCTTT

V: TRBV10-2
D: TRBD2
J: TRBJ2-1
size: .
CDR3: CATFSGRDNEQFF
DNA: TGCGCCACCTTTAGCGGGAGAGACAATGAGCAGTTCTTC

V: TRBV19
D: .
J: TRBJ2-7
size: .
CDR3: CASGRAYEQYF
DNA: TGTGCCAGTGGACGGGCCTACGAGCAGTACTTC

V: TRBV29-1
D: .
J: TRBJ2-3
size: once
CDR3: CSVRGAGDTQYF
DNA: TGCAGCGTGCGCGGTGCTGGAGATACGCAGTATTTT

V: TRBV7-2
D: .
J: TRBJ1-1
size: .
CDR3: CASSLSTGNTEAFF
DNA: TGTGCCAGCAGCTTATCTACAGGGAACACTGAAGCTTTCTTT

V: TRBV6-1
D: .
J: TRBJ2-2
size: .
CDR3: CASSEGGWTGELFF
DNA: TGTGCCAGCAGTGAGGGAGGTTGGACCGGGGAGCTGTTTTTT

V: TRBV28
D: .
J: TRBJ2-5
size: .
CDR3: CASNRRGIQETQYF
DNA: TGTGCCAGCAACCGAAGAGGGATACAAGAGACCCAGTACTTC

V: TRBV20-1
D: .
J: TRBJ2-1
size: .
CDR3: CSAPAMIGQFF
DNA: TGCAGTGCTCCCGCTATGATTGGGCAGTTCTTC

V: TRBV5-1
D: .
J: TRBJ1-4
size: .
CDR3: CASSLAGLSKLFF
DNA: TGCGCCAGCAGCTTGGCCGGGTTGTCAAAACTGTTTTTT

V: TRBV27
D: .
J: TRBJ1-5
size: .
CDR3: CASSSPGGPQHF
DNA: TGTGCCAGCAGTTCCCCAGGTGGGCCCCAGCATTTT

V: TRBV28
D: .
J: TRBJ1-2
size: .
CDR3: CASSLSGGGDGYTF
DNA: TGTGCCAGCAGTTTATCCGGGGGAGGGGATGGCTACACCTTC

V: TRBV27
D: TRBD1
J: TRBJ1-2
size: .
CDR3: CASSPDRQGVGYTF
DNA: TGTGCCAGCAGCCCAGACAGGCAGGGGGTGGGCTACACCTTC

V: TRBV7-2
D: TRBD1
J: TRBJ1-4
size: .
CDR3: CASSLVRGRNEKLFF
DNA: TGTGCCAGCAGCTTAGTCAGGGGGCGGAATGAAAAACTGTTTTTT

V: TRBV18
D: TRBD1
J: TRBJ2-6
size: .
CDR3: CASQDVGQVSSGANVLTF
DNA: TGTGCCAGCCAAGACGTTGGACAGGTCTCGTCCGGGGCCAACGTCCTGACTTTC

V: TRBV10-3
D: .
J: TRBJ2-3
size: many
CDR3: CAISKTGTDTDTQYF
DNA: TGTGCCATCAGTAAAACCGGGACGGACACAGATACGCAGTATTTT

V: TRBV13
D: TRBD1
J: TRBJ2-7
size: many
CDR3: CASSRQGALEQYF
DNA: TGTGCCAGCAGCCGCCAGGGGGCCCTCGAGCAGTACTTC

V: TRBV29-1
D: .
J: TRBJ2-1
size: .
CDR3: CSVEGGAGGYNEQFF
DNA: TGCAGCGTGGAGGGTGGGGCAGGGGGATACAATGAGCAGTTCTTC

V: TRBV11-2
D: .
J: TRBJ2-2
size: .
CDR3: CASSFGKDLAGELFF
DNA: TGTGCCAGCAGCTTTGGGAAGGATCTTGCCGGGGAGCTGTTTTTT

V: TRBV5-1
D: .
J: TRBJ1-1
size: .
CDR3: CASSLDSANTEAFF
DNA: TGCGCCAGCAGCTTGGATTCAGCGAACACTGAAGCTTTCTTT

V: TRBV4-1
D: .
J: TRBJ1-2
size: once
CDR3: CASSKGNRDSSYGYTF
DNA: TGCGCCAGCAGCAAAGGGAACCGGGACTCTTCCTATGGCTACACCTTC

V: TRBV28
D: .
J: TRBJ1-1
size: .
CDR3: CASTLWGEAVGNTEAFF
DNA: TGTGCCAGCACTTTGTGGGGAGAGGCGGTAGGGAACACTGAAGCTTTCTTT

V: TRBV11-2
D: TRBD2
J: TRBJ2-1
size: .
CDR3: CASSLVTSVSYNEQFF
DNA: TGTGCCAGCAGCTTAGTAACTAGCGTCTCCTACAATGAGCAGTTCTTC

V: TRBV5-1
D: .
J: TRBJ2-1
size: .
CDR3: CASSLQGGDYNEQFF
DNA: TGCGCCAGCAGCTTGCAGGGAGGCGACTACAATGAGCAGTTCTTC

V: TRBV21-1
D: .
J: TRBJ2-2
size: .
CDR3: CASLQSNTGELFF
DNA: TGTGCCAGCTTGCAATCGAACACCGGGGAGCTGTTTTTT

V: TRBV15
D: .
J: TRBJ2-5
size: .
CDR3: CATSRDLSLGETQYF
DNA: TGTGCCACCAGCAGAGATCTGAGTCTGGGGGAGACCCAGTACTTC

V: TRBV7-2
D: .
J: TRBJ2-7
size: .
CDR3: CASSAPQTDEQYF
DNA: TGTGCCAGCAGCGCTCCTCAGACGGACGAGCAGTACTTC

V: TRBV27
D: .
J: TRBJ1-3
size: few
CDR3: CASGQLGSGNTIYF
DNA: TGTGCCAGCGGACAGTTAGGCTCTGGAAACACCATATATTTT

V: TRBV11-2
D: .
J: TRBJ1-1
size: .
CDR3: CASSYGRTMNTEAFF
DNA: TGTGCCAGCAGTTATGGACGGACAATGAACACTGAAGCTTTCTTT

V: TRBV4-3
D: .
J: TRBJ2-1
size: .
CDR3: CASSQSGREQFF
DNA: TGCGCCAGCAGCCAATCGGGACGTGAGCAGTTCTTC

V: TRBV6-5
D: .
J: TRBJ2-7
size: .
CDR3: CASSSLARWHF
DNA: TGTGCCAGCAGTTCCCTCGCTAGATGGCACTTC

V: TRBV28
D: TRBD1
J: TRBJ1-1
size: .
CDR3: CASSLPVGTGSEAFF
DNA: TGTGCCAGCAGTTTACCGGTCGGGACAGGGTCTGAAGCTTTCTTT

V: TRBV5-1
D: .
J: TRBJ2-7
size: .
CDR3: CASSLDGTSYEQYF
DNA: TGCGCCAGCAGCTTGGACGGGACATCCTACGAGCAGTACTTC

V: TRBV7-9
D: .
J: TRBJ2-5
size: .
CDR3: CASSWGLRETQYF
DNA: TGTGCCAGCAGCTGGGGCCTCCGTGAGACCCAGTACTTC

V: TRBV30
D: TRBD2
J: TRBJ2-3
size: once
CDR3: CAWRLAGGTQYF
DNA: TGTGCCTGGAGACTAGCGGGAGGTACGCAGTATTTT

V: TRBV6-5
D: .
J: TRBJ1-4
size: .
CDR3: CASSPTWGVNEKLFF
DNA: TGTGCCAGCAGTCCTACGTGGGGGGTAAATGAAAAACTGTTTTTT

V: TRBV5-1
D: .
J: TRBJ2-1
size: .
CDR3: CASSLGASGYNEQFF
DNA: TGCGCCAGCAGCTTGGGGGCCAGCGGTTACAATGAGCAGTTCTTC

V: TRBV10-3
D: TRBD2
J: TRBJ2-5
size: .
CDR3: CAISENKRGRGETQYF
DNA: TGTGCCATCAGTGAGAACAAGCGCGGGAGGGGAGAGACCCAGTACTTC

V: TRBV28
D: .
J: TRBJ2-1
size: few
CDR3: CASSSPGPYEQFF
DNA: TGTGCCAGCAGTTCCCCAGGCCCGTATGAGCAGTTCTTC

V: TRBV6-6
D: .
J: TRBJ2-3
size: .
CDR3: CASSFPSSADTQYF
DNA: TGTGCCAGCAGTTTCCCCTCTTCGGCAGATACGCAGTATTTT